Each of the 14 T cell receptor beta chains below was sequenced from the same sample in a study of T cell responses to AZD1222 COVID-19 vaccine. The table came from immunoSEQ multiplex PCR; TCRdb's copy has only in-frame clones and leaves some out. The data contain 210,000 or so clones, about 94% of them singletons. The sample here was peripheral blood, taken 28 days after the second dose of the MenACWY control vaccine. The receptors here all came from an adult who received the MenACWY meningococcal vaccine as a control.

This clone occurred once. Here the CDR3 reads CASTPGSSYEQYF. In DNA form, the CDR3 reads TGTGCCAGCACCCCGGGAAGCTCCTACGAGCAGTACTTC. The chain combines TRBV2 with TRBJ2-7, with D perhaps matching TRBD2 (5 bases). Germline V gives CDR1 SNHLY, CDR2 FYNNEI. The V and J ends lost 7 bases and 0 bases respectively, with 10 bases between them. The CDR3 runs to 13 residues.

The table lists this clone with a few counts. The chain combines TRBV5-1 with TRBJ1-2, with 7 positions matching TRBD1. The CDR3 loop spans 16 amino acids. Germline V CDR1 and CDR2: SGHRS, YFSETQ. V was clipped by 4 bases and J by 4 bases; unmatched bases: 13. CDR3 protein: CASSLRQGGDSYGYTF. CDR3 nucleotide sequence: TGCGCCAGCAGCCTTCGACAGGGAGGGGACTCCTATGGCTACACCTTC.

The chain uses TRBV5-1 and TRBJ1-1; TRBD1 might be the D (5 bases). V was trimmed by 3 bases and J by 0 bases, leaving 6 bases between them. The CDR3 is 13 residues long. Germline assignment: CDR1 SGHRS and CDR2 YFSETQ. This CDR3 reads CASSWGLNTEAFF. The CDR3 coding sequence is TGCGCCAGCAGCTGGGGACTGAACACTGAAGCTTTCTTT.

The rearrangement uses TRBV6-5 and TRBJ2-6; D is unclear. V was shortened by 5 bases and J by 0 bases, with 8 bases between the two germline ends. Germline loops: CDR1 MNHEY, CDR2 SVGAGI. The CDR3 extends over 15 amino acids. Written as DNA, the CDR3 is TGTGCCAGCAGTCCTACAGTCTCTGGGGCCAACGTCCTGACTTTC. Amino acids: CASSPTVSGANVLTF.

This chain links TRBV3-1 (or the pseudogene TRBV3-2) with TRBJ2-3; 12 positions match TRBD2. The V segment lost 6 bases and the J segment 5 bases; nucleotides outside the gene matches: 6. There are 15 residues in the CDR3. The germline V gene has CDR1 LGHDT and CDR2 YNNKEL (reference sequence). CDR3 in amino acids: CASSPTSGGRDTQYF. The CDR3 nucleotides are TGTGCCAGCAGTCCGACTAGCGGGGGCAGAGATACGCAGTATTTT.

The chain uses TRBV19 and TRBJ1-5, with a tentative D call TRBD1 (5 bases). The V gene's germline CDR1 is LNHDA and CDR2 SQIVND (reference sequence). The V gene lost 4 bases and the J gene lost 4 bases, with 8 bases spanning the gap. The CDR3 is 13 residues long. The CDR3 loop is CASSTGGNQPQHF. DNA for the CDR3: TGTGCCAGTAGTACCGGGGGGAATCAGCCCCAGCATTTT.

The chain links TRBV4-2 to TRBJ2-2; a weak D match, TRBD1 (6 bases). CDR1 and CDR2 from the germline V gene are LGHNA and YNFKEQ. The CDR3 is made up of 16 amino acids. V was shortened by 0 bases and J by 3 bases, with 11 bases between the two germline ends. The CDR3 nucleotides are TGTGCCAGCAGCCAAGATAACAGGGCCGACACCGGGGAGCTGTTTTTT. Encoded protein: CASSQDNRADTGELFF.

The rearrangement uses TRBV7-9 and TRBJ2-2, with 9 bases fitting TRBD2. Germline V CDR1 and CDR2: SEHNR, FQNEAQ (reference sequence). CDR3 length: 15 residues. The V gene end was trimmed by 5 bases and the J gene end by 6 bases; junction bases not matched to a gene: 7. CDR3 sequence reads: CASSPPASGAGELFF. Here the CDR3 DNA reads TGTGCCAGCAGCCCACCGGCTAGCGGGGCCGGGGAGCTGTTTTTT. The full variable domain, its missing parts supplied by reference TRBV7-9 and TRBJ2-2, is DTGVSQNPRHKITKRGQNVTFRCDPISEHNRLYWYRQTLGQGPEFLTYFQNEAQLEKSRLLSDRFSAERPKGSFSTLEIQRTEQGDSAMYLCASSPPASGAGELFFGEGSRLTVL.

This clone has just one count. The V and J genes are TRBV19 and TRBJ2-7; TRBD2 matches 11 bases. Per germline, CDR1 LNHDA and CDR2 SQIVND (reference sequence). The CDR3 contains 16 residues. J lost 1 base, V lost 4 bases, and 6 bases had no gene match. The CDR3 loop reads CASSKTGTSGSYEQYF. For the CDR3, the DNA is TGTGCCAGTAGTAAAACCGGGACTAGCGGATCCTACGAGCAGTACTTC. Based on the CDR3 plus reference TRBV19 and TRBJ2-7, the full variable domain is DGGITQSPKYLFRKEGQNVTLSCEQNLNHDAMYWYRQDPGQGLRLIYYSQIVNDFQKGDIAEGYSVSREKKESFPLTVTSAQKNPTAFYLCASSKTGTSGSYEQYFGPGTRLTVT.

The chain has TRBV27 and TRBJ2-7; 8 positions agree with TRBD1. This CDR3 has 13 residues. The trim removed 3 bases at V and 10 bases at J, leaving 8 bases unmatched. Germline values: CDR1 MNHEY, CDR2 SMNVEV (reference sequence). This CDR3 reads CASSFSDRGGQYF. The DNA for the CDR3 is TGTGCCAGCAGTTTCTCCGACAGGGGCGGTCAGTACTTC.

CDR3 DNA sequence: TGTGCCAGCAGTTTGGGCGAAGCCTACGAGCAGTACTTC. Amino acids: CASSLGEAYEQYF. The rearrangement uses TRBV28 and TRBJ2-7, with unresolved D. Between the trimmed V and J ends, which lost 3 bases and 2 bases, there was a span of 8 bases. The length of the CDR3 is 13 residues. Germline-derived CDR1 and CDR2 are MDHEN and SYDVKM.

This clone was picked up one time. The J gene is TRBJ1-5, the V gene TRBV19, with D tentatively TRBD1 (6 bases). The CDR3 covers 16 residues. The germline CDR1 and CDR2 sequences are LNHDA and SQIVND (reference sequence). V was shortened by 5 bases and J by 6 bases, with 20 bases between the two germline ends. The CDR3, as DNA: TGTGCCAGTAGTCAAACTCAGGGGATAGGGGGTCAGCCCCAGCATTTT. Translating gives CASSQTQGIGGQPQHF.

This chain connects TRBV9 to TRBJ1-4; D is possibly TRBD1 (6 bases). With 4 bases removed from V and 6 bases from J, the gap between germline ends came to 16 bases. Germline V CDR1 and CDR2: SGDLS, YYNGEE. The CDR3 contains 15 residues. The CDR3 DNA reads TGTGCCAGCAGCCCTCAAGGACAGTCCGATGAAAAACTGTTTTTT. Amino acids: CASSPQGQSDEKLFF.

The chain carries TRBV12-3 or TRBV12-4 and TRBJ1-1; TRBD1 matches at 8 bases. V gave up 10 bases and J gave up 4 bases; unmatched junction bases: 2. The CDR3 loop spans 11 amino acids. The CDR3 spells CANGQGTEAFF. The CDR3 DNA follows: TGTGCCAACGGACAGGGCACTGAAGCTTTCTTT.